One sample yielded the 14 T cell receptor beta chains listed below, sequenced in a study of identical twins. TCRdb itself ran the 5' RACE reads through MiXCR, one entry per CDR3 protein. The repertoire holds about 690,000 distinct CDR3 sequences, with roughly 6% as singletons. Sequencing used naive T cells sorted from blood. Every receptor here comes from a man between 18 and 35 years old in good health.

The J gene is TRBJ2-1, the V gene TRBV20-1; TRBD2 matches 7 bases. CDR3 length equals 13 residues. Germline V gene sequence: CDR1 DFQATT, CDR2 SNEGSKA (reference sequence). The J segment lost 3 bases and the V segment lost 6 bases, leaving 5 bases of the junction unmatched. For the CDR3, the DNA is TGCAGTGCGGAGCGGGGCCTCTACAATGAGCAGTTCTTC. Encoded protein: CSAERGLYNEQFF.

There are many counts of this clonotype. The gene calls are TRBV6-2 or TRBV6-3 and TRBJ2-5; D remains unclear. V was clipped by 0 bases and J by 4 bases, with 12 bases between them. CDR1 MNHEY and CDR2 SVGEGT come from the germline V gene. The CDR3 spans 15 residues. CDR3 sequence: CASSYSIGRSETQYF. The CDR3 region has the DNA TGTGCCAGCAGTTACTCGATCGGCAGGTCAGAGACCCAGTACTTC.

V is TRBV18 and J is TRBJ2-3; TRBD1 matches 7 bases. The germline V gene has CDR1 KGHSH and CDR2 LQKENI. This CDR3 has 14 residues. V gave up 3 bases and J gave up 5 bases; unmatched junction bases: 5. This CDR3 is CASSPDHRGDTQYF. In DNA form, the CDR3 reads TGTGCCAGCTCACCCGACCACAGGGGAGATACGCAGTATTTT.

This clonotype came up many times. The chain is built from TRBV12-3 or TRBV12-4 and TRBJ2-1, with TRBD2 as a possible D gene (6 bases). V was trimmed by 6 bases and J by 3 bases, leaving 21 bases between them. The length of the CDR3 is 17 residues. The CDR3 sequence: CASRGLGREVHYNEQFF. The CDR3 DNA is TGTGCCAGCAGGGGTCTGGGGCGGGAAGTTCACTACAATGAGCAGTTCTTC.

Many counts were recorded for this clonotype. V and J are TRBV24-1 and TRBJ2-1; 14 nucleotides align to TRBD2. The germline V gene has CDR1 KGHDR and CDR2 SFDVKD. There are 23 residues in the CDR3. The ends lost 0 bases at V and 8 bases at J; junction bases unmatched: 23. DNA of the CDR3: TGTGCCACCAGTGATTTGTACCAACCCGGGACTAGCGGGAGTTTTCTCAACACCGATGAGCAGTTCTTC. Its protein is CATSDLYQPGTSGSFLNTDEQFF.

The chain links TRBV10-1 to TRBJ2-1; D call uncertain. The V gene's germline CDR1 is WNHNN and CDR2 SYGVQD (reference sequence). The V gene lost 2 bases and the J gene lost 7 bases, with 15 bases spanning the gap. This CDR3 spans 15 amino acids. The CDR3, as DNA: TGCGCCAGCAGTGAGGGCCTATCCGCGAGGAATGAGCAGTTCTTC. This codes for CASSEGLSARNEQFF.

This clonotype was seen ten or more times. J is TRBJ2-1 and V is TRBV6-1; 7 bases agree with TRBD2. The CDR3 sequence is 13 residues long. From germline, CDR1 is MNHNS and CDR2 SASEGT. Germline trimming cut 4 bases from V and 6 bases from J; bases unmatched to any gene: 3. This chain's CDR3 is CASSGTRSNEQFF. The CDR3, as DNA: TGTGCCAGCAGTGGGACTAGATCCAATGAGCAGTTCTTC.

This clonotype has a count of ten or more. The rearrangement uses TRBV12-3 or TRBV12-4 and TRBJ2-7; perhaps TRBD1 as D (5 bases). Deletions cut 3 bases from V and 7 bases from J, with 19 bases between. CDR3 length equals 15 residues. The CDR3 loop is CASSFGQGHPWEQYV. DNA of the CDR3: TGTGCCAGCAGTTTTGGGCAGGGCCATCCCTGGGAGCAGTACGTC.

The sample holds a few counts of this clonotype. The rearrangement links TRBV3-1 to TRBJ2-2, with D maybe TRBD2 (5 bases). V lost 0 bases to trimming and J lost 13 bases, with 15 bases between them. The V gene's germline CDR1 is LGHDT and CDR2 YNNKEL (reference sequence). The CDR3 spans 14 residues. The CDR3 spells CASSQDLWERPLFF. Here the CDR3 DNA reads TGTGCCAGCAGCCAAGATCTTTGGGAGAGGCCGCTGTTTTTT.

The sample holds a few counts of this clonotype. The rearrangement uses TRBV28 and TRBJ2-3; D is ambiguous. This CDR3 is built from 12 residues. Germline lookup yields CDR1 MDHEN and CDR2 SYDVKM. The V gene lost 7 bases and the J gene lost 6 bases, with 11 bases spanning the gap. The CDR3 DNA follows: TGTGCCAGCAAACCCGCCGGGGATACGCAGTATTTT. It encodes CASKPAGDTQYF.

The table lists this clonotype with many counts. The rearrangement uses TRBV20-1 and TRBJ2-1, with 14 bases lining up with TRBD2. Germline V gene data show CDR1 as DFQATT and CDR2 as SNEGSKA (reference sequence). CDR3 length: 16 residues. V was clipped by 5 bases and J by 8 bases; unmatched bases: 11. CDR3 residues: CSASGTSGSGGHEQFF. The CDR3 DNA follows: TGCAGTGCTTCCGGGACTAGCGGGAGTGGGGGCCATGAGCAGTTCTTC.

In its sample, this clonotype was seen many times. The chain combines TRBV12-3 or TRBV12-4 with TRBJ2-7; D is perhaps TRBD1 (5 bases). Trimming pared 3 bases from V and 6 bases from J, leaving 9 bases between. CDR3 length equals 12 residues. CDR3 coding DNA: TGTGCCAGCAGTTTCAGGGCAACCGAGCAGTACTTC. Its protein product is CASSFRATEQYF.

This clonotype was counted between two and nine times. V gene TRBV7-9 combines with J gene TRBJ2-3; no reliable D call. Germline CDR1 is SEHNR and CDR2 is FQNEAQ (reference sequence). This CDR3 spans 16 amino acids. The V end was cut by 7 bases, the J end by 1 base, with 18 bases between. Here the CDR3 reads CASINSLGFRTDTQYF. DNA for the CDR3: TGTGCCAGCATCAATTCTTTGGGGTTTCGCACAGATACGCAGTATTTT.

V and J are TRBV4-1 and TRBJ1-4, with D unclear. The CDR3 extends over 16 amino acids. Trimming cost V 3 bases and J 6 bases, with 17 bases left between them. Germline CDR1 is MGHRA and CDR2 is YSYEKL. The CDR3 nucleotides read TGCGCCAGCAGCCAGGGGTGGGTCTCGAGCTATGAAAAACTGTTTTTT. Its translation: CASSQGWVSSYEKLFF.